This T cell receptor (beta chain) was recorded in a study of patients and donors after allogeneic stem cell transplantation. TCRdb re-called the RT-PCR reads with MiXCR, one entry per CDR3 protein. The sample shows about 230,000 distinct CDR3 sequences, about 14% of them seen only once. Germline CDR1 and CDR2: SNHLY and FYNNEI. V lost 5 bases to trimming and J lost 1 base, with 10 bases between them. This CDR3 spans 14 amino acids. Sequenced material: blood, either unsorted or a sorted T cell fraction (not recorded which). The TCR originated in a human donor who was either an allogeneic HSCT recipient or a stem cell or donor lymphocyte infusion donor (not recorded which). It is not recorded whose cells these are; they may come from a transplant donor. This chain links TRBV2 with TRBJ2-3; D possibly corresponds to TRBD1 (6 bases). DNA for the CDR3: TGTGCCAGCAGTACGGACAGCCGCACAGATACGCAGTATTTT. Its translation: CASSTDSRTDTQYF.